This TCR beta chain is drawn from a study of OX40 agonist ivuxolimab in advanced cancers. Looking at the study overall: Patients took ivuxolimab, an agonistic anti-OX40 (CD134) antibody. Study results and caveats: Researchers report that CD8+ T cells had, on average, more expanded clones than CD4+.

This CDR3 has 15 amino acids. V lost 2 bases, J lost 0 bases, and 11 bases lay in between. The germline CDR1 and CDR2 sequences are MNHEY and SMNVEV (reference sequence). Sequencing used immunoSEQ multiplex PCR; TCRdb keeps in-frame clones, though not all of them. The table has approximately 76,000 clones, more than 70% seen once. In regard to this clone: The antigen is not known.

The TCR was taken from an adult with an advanced solid tumor such as melanoma, head and neck, liver or kidney cancer. This sequence joins TRBV27 and TRBJ2-7; tentatively, D is TRBD1 (5 bases). The source material was CD4+ or CD8+ T cells sorted from blood, sampled in a trial of the OX40 agonist ivuxolimab. The CDR3 protein is CASSLRAGRSYEQYF. CDR3 in DNA: TGTGCCAGCAGTTTACGAGCAGGGCGCTCCTACGAGCAGTACTTC.